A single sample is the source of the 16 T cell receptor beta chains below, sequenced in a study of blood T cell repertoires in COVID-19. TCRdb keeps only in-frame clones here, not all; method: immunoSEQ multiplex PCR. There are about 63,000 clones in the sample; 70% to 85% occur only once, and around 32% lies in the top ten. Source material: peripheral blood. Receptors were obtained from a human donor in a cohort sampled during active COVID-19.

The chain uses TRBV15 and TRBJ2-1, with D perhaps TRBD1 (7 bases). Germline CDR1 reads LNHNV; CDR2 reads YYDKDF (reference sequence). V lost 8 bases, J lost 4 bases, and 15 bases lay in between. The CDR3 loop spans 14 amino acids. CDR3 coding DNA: TGTGCCACCCAACCGCAGGGGGGTTACAATGAGCAGTTCTTC. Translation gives CATQPQGGYNEQFF.

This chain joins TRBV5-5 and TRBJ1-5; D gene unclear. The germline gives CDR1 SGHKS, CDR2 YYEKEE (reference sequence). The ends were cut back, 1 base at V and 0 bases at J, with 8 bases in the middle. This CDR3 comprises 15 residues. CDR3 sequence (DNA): TGTGCCAGCAGCTTGACGGGGATTAGCAATCAGCCCCAGCATTTT. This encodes CASSLTGISNQPQHF.

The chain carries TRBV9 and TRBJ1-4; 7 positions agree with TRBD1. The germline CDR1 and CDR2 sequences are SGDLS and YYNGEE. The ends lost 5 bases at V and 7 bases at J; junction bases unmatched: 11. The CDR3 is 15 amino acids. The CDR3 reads CASSNLGGAGEKLFF. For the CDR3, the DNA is TGTGCCAGCAGTAACCTAGGGGGCGCCGGTGAAAAACTGTTTTTT.

The CDR3 sequence: CASSFVAGGRGTIYF. In DNA form, the CDR3 reads TGTGCCAGCAGTTTCGTGGCCGGGGGTCGGGGCACCATATATTTT. The rearrangement uses TRBV27 and TRBJ1-3; D might be TRBD1 (5 bases). CDR1 and CDR2 (germline): MNHEY, SMNVEV (reference sequence). This CDR3 is built from 15 residues. Trimming removed 3 bases at V and 9 bases at J, with 18 bases between.

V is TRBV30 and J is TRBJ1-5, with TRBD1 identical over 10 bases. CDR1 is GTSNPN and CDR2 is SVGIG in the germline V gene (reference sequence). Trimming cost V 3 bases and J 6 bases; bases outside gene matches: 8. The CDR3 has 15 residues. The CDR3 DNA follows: TGTGCCTGGAGGGCGACAGGGGGCGGAGGTCAGCCCCAGCATTTT. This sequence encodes CAWRATGGGGQPQHF.

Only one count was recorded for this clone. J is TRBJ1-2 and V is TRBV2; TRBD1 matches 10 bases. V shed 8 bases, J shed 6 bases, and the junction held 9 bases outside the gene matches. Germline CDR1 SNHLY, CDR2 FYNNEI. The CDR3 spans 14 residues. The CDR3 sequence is CASHRGGTGDGYTF. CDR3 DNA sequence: TGTGCCAGCCACCGAGGAGGGACAGGGGATGGCTACACCTTC.

The DNA for the CDR3 is TGTGCCAGCAGCAAGGACTCTAACTATGGCTACACCTTC. Its protein product is CASSKDSNYGYTF. The rearrangement uses TRBV11-2 and TRBJ1-2, with D unresolved. This CDR3 spans 13 amino acids. Germline V gene lookup returns CDR1 SGHAT and CDR2 FQNNGV. The germline V and J ends were trimmed by 5 bases and 0 bases, with 7 bases remaining between them.

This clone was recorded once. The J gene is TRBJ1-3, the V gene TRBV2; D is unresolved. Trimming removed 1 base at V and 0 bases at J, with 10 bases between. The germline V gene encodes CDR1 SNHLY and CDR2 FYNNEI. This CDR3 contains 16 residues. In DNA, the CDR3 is TGTGCCAGCAGTGAAGTACTCTATTCCTCTGGAAACACCATATATTTT. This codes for CASSEVLYSSGNTIYF.

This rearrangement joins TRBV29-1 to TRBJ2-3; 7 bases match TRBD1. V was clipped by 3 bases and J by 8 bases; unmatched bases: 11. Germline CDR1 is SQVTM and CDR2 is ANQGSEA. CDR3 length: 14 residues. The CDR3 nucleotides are TGCAGCGTTGAGGGACAGCCTTCGCATCGTACGCAGTATTTT. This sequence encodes CSVEGQPSHRTQYF.

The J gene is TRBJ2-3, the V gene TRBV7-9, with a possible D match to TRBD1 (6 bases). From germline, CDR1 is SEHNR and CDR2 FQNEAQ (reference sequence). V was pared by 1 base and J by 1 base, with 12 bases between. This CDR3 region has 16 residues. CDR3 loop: CASSLGGRGGTDTQYF. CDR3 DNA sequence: TGTGCCAGCAGCTTAGGGGGCAGGGGAGGCACAGATACGCAGTATTTT.

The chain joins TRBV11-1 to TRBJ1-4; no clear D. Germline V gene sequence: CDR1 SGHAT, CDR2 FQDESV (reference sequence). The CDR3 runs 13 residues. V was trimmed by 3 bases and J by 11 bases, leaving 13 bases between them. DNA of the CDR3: TGTGCCAGCAGCTTGAGAGGGTCTGGGAAACTGTTTTTT. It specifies CASSLRGSGKLFF.

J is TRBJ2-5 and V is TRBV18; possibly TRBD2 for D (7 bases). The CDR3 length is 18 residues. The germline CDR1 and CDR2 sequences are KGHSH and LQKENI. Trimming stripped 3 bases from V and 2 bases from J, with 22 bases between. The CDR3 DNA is TGTGCCAGCTCACCCCCCCAAGGGGGAGCGGGATTGCAAGAGACCCAGTACTTC. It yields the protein CASSPPQGGAGLQETQYF.

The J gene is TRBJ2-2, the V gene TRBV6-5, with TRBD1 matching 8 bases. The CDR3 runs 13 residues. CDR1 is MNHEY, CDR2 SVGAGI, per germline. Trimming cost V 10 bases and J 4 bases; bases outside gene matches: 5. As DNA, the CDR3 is TGTGCCATCCAGGACAGGGCCACCGGGGAGCTGTTTTTT. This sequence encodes CAIQDRATGELFF.

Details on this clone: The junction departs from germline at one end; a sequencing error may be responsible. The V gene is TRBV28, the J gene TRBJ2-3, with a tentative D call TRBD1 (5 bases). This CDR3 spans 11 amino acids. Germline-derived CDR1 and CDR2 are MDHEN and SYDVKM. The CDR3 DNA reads TGTGCCAGCAGCCTGCAGGGAAAGAGGAATTTT. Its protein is CASSLQGKRNF.

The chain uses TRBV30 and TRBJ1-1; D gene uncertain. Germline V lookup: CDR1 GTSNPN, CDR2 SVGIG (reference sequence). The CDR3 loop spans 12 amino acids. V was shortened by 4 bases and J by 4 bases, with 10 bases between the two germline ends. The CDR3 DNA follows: TGTGCCTGGACCGGTGAGGGCACTGAAGCTTTCTTT. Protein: CAWTGEGTEAFF.

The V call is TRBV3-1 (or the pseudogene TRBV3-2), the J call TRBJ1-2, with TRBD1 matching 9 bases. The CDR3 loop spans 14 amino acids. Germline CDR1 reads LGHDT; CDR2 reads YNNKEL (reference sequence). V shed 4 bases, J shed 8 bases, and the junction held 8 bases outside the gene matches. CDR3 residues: CASSRNRGRRGYTF. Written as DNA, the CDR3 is TGTGCCAGCAGCCGAAACAGGGGGCGCCGGGGCTACACCTTC.